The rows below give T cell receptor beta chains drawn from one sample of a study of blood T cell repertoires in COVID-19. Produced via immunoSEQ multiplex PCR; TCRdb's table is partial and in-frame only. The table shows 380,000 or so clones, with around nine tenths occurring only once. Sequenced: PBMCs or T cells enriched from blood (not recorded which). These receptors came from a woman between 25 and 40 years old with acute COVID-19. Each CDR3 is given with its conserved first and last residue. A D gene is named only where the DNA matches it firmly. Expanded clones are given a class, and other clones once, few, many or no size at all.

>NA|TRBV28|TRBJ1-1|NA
CASNPGGTEAFF
TGTGCCAGCAACCCGGGGGGCACTGAAGCTTTCTTT
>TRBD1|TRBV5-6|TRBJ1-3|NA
CASSLAARGYSGNTIYF
TGTGCCAGCAGCTTGGCCGCCAGGGGGTACTCTGGAAACACCATATATTTT
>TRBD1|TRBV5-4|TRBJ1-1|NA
CASSLGQGTPSEAFF
TGTGCCAGCAGCCTAGGACAGGGAACCCCGTCGGAAGCTTTCTTT
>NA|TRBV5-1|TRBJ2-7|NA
CASSLARTVPGEQYF
TGCGCCAGCAGCTTGGCCCGGACAGTACCTGGCGAGCAGTACTTC
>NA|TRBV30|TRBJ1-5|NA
CAWSRGNQPQHF
TGTGCCTGGAGTCGGGGGAATCAGCCCCAGCATTTT
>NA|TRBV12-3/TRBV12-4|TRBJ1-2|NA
CASSLTGNYGYTF
TGTGCCAGCAGTTTAACCGGGAACTATGGCTACACCTTC
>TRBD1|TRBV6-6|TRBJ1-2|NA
CASSQTPPGQGNYGYTF
TGTGCCAGCAGTCAAACCCCTCCGGGACAGGGGAACTATGGCTACACCTTC
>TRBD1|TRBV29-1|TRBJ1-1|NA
CSGDRENTEAFF
TGCAGCGGGGACAGGGAGAACACTGAAGCTTTCTTT
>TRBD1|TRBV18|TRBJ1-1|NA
CASSLQGDTEAFF
TGTGCCAGCTCGCTACAGGGGGACACTGAAGCTTTCTTT
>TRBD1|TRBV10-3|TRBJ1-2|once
CAISFTGDNYGYTF
TGTGCCATCAGCTTCACAGGGGACAACTATGGCTACACCTTC
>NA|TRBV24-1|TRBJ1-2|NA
CATSDPGTYYGYTF
TGTGCCACCAGTGATCCCGGGACATACTATGGCTACACCTTC
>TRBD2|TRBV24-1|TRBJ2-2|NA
CATGLRGGNTGELFF
TGTGCCACCGGACTACGGGGGGGGAACACCGGGGAGCTGTTTTTT
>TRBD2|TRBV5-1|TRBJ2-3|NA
CASSSGLAGAFSDTQYF
TGCGCCAGCAGCTCGGGACTAGCGGGGGCCTTTTCAGATACGCAGTATTTT
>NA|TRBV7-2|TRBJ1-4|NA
CASCLVGAPGEKLFF
TGTGCCAGCTGTCTTGTGGGGGCGCCCGGTGAAAAACTGTTTTTT
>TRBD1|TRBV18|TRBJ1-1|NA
CASSLGQGRNTEAFF
TGTGCCAGCTCACTCGGACAGGGTCGGAACACTGAAGCTTTCTTT
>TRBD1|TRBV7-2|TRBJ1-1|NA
CASSLAGTVDTEAFF
TGTGCCAGCAGCTTAGCCGGGACAGTTGACACTGAAGCTTTCTTT
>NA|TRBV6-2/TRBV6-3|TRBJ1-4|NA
CASSSDDKANGKLFF
TGTGCCAGCAGTTCCGACGACAAGGCTAATGGGAAACTGTTTTTT
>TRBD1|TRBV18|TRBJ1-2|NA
CASSPNLRTGTTNVYTF
TGTGCCAGCTCACCAAATCTTCGGACAGGGACGACTAACGTCTACACCTTC
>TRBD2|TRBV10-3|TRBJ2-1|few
CATGTSGGTGNEQFF
TGTGCCACCGGGACTAGCGGGGGGACGGGGAATGAGCAGTTCTTC
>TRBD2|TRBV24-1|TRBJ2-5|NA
CATGGVGVGRETQYF
TGTGCCACCGGGGGGGTAGGGGTAGGACGGGAGACCCAGTACTTC
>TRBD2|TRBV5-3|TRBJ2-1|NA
CARSLGGVGGGRYNEQFF
TGTGCCAGAAGCTTGGGAGGGGTAGGCGGGGGGCGTTACAATGAGCAGTTCTTC
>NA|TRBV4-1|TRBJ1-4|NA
CASSQETGAREKLFF
TGCGCCAGCAGCCAAGAGACTGGGGCTCGCGAAAAACTGTTTTTT
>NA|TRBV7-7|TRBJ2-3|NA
CASGHRIGDTQYF
TGTGCCAGTGGACACCGGATTGGAGATACGCAGTATTTT
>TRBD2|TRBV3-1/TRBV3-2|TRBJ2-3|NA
CASSPGDYSTDTQYF
TGTGCCAGCAGCCCCGGGGACTACAGCACAGATACGCAGTATTTT
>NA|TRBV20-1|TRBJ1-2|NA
CSASMDSYGYTF
TGCAGTGCTAGTATGGACAGCTATGGCTACACCTTC
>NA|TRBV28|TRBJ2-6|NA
CASSRPGSGANVLTF
TGTGCCAGCAGTCGACCGGGAAGTGGGGCCAACGTCCTGACTTTC
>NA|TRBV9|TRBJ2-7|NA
CASSPWQAASYEQYF
TGTGCCAGCAGCCCATGGCAGGCCGCCTCCTACGAGCAGTACTTC
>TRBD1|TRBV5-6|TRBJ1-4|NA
CASSLGQGNEKLFF
TGTGCCAGCAGCCTGGGACAGGGGAATGAAAAACTGTTTTTT
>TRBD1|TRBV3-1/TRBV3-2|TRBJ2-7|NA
CASSQGTGNYEQYF
TGTGCCAGCAGCCAGGGGACAGGGAACTACGAGCAGTACTTC
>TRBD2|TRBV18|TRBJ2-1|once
CASSLRASGDSYNEQFF
TGTGCCAGCTCACTAAGGGCTAGCGGGGATTCCTACAATGAGCAGTTCTTC
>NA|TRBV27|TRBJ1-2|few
CASSFNSGDGYTF
TGTGCCAGCAGTTTTAACTCAGGGGATGGCTACACCTTC
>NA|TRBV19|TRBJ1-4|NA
CASSIGRNEKLFF
TGTGCCAGTAGTATCGGTCGAAATGAAAAACTGTTTTTT
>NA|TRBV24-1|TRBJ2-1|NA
CATSDGVGGRNEQFF
TGTGCCACCAGTGATGGGGTCGGGGGGCGGAATGAGCAGTTCTTC
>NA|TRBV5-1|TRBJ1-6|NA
CASSYNGQNNNSPLHF
TGCGCCAGCAGCTACAATGGACAGAATAATAATTCACCCCTCCACTTT
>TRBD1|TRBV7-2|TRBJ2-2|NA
CASSVRQGGTGELFF
TGTGCCAGCAGCGTCCGACAGGGGGGCACCGGGGAGCTGTTTTTT
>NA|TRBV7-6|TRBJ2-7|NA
CASSSNPFDIEQYF
TGTGCCAGCAGCTCCAACCCGTTCGACATCGAGCAGTACTTC
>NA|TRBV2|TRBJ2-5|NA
CASSGSLGPSRETQYF
TGTGCCAGCAGTGGGTCTTTGGGGCCGTCTAGGGAGACCCAGTACTTC
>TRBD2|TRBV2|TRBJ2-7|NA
CASDNSGSYEQYF
TGTGCCAGCGATAATAGCGGGTCCTACGAGCAGTACTTC
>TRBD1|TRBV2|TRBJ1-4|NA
CASSRDLDRPAEKLFF
TGTGCCAGCAGTAGAGACTTGGACAGGCCGGCTGAAAAACTGTTTTTT
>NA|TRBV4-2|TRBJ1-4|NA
CASSPSEKLFF
TGTGCCAGCAGCCCGTCGGAAAAACTGTTTTTT